This TCR beta chain was profiled in a study of blood T cell repertoires in COVID-19. Produced via immunoSEQ multiplex PCR; TCRdb's table is partial and in-frame only. This table has 180,000 or so clones, about 81% appearing once. The CDR3 covers 15 residues. Germline CDR1 reads SGHRS; CDR2 reads YFSETQ. After removal of 3 bases from V and 4 bases from J, the junction contained 4 bases not matched to a gene. The rearrangement uses TRBV5-1 and TRBJ1-3; 10 positions agree with TRBD1. This receptor was taken from a woman between 65 and 79 years old with acute or convalescent COVID-19. Sequencing was performed on peripheral blood. This CDR3 reads CASSSTGGLGNTIYF. The CDR3 nucleotides are TGCGCCAGCAGCTCGACAGGGGGCCTGGGAAACACCATATATTTT. Full variable domain (rest looked up from reference TRBV5-1 and TRBJ1-3): KAGVTQTPRYLIKTRGQQVTLSCSPISGHRSVSWYQQTPGQGLQFLFEYFSETQRNKGNFPGRFSGRQFSNSRSEMNVSTLELGDSALYLCASSSTGGLGNTIYFGEGSWLTVV.